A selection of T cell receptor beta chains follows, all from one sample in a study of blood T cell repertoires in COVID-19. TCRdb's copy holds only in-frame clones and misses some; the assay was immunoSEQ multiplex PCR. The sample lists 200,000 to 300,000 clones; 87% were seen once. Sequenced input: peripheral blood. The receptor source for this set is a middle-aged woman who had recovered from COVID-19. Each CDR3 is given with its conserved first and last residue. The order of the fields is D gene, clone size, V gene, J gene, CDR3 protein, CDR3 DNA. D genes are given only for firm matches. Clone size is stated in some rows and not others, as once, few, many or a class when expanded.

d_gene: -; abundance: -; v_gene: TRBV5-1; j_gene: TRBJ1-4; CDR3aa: CASSLEGNTNEKLFF; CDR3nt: TGCGCCAGCAGCTTGGAGGGGAACACTAATGAAAAACTGTTTTTT
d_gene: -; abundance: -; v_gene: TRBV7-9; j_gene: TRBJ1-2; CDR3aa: CASSLGGDYGYTF; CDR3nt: TGTGCCAGCAGCTTAGGGGGGGACTATGGCTACACCTTC
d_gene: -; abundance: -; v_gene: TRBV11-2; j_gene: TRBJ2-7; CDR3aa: CASSLSERGEQYF; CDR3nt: TGTGCCAGCAGCCTCTCCGAAAGAGGGGAGCAGTACTTC
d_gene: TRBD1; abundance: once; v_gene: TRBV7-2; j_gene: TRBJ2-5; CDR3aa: CASSLVGRTGGETQYF; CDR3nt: TGTGCCAGCAGCTTAGTCGGTCGTACAGGGGGGGAGACCCAGTACTTC
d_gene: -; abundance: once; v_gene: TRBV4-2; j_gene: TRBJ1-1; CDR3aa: CASSPERGYGTEAFF; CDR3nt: TGTGCCAGCAGCCCGGAACGGGGTTATGGGACTGAAGCTTTCTTT
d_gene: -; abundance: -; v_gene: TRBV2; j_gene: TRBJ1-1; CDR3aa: CASGLEGGGTEAFF; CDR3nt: TGTGCCAGCGGCTTGGAGGGCGGCGGCACTGAAGCTTTCTTT
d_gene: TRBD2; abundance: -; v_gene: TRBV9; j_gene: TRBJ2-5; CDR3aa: CARSPTRGGGETQYF; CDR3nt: TGCGCCCGCAGCCCGACGCGGGGGGGCGGGGAGACCCAGTACTTC
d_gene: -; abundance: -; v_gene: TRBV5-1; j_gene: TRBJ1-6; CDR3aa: CASSFGTSGSPLHF; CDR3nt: TGCGCCAGCAGCTTCGGGACAAGTGGTTCACCCCTCCACTTT
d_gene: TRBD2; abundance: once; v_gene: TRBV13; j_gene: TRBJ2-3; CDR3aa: CASSLSGGGVSTDTQYF; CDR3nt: TGTGCCAGCAGCCTCTCTGGCGGGGGGGTTAGCACAGATACGCAGTATTTT
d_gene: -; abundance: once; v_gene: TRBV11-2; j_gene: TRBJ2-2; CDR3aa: CASSSRIANTGELFF; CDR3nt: TGTGCCAGCAGCTCGAGGATCGCGAACACCGGGGAGCTGTTTTTT
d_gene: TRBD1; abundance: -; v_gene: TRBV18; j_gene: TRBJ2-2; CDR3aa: CASSPRLSGGPNTGELFF; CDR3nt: TGTGCCAGCTCACCACGTCTCTCAGGGGGCCCGAACACCGGGGAGCTGTTTTTT
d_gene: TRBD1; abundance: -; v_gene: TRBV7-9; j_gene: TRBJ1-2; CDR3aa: CASSWTGALRGGGYTF; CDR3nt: TGTGCCAGCAGCTGGACAGGGGCCCTCCGTGGGGGTGGCTACACCTTC
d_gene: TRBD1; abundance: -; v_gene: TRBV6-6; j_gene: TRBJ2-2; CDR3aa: CASSPGQGNTGELFF; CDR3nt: TGTGCCAGCAGTCCGGGACAGGGGAACACCGGGGAGCTGTTTTTT
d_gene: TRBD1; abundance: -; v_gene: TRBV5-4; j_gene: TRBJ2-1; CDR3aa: CASSSSGTGSYNEQFF; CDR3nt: TGTGCCAGCAGCTCGTCCGGGACAGGTTCCTACAATGAGCAGTTCTTC
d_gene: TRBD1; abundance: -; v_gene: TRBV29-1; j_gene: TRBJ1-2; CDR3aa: CSVAGQGLRYTF; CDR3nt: TGCAGCGTTGCCGGACAGGGGTTGCGCTACACCTTC
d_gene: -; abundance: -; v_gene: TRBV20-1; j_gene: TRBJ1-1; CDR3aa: CSAEQVTEAFF; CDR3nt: TGCAGTGCAGAACAGGTCACTGAAGCTTTCTTT